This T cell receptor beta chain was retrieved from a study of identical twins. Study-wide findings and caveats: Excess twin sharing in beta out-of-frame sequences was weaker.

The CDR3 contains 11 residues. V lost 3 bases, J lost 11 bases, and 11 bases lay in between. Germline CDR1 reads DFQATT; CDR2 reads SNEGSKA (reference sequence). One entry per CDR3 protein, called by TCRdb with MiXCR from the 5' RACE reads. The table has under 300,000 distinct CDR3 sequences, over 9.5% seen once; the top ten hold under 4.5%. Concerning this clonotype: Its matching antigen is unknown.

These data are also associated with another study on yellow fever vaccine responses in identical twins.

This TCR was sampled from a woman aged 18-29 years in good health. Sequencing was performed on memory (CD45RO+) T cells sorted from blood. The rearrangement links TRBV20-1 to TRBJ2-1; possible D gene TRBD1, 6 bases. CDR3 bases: TGCAGTGCTAGGGGGGACACCCAGCAGTTCTTC. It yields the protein CSARGDTQQFF.